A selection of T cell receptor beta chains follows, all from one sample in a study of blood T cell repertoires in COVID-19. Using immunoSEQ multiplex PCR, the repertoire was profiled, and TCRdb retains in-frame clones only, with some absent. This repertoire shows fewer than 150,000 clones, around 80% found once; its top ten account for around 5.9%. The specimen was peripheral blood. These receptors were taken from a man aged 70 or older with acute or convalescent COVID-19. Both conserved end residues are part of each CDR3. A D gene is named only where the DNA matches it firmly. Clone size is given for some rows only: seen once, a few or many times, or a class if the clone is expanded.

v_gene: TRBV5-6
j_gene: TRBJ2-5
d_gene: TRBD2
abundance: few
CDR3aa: CASSLTSGGAETQYF
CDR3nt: TGTGCCAGCAGCTTAACTAGCGGGGGGGCAGAGACCCAGTACTTC

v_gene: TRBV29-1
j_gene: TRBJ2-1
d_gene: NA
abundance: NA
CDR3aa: CSVEQYNEQFF
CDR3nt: TGCAGCGTTGAACAGTACAATGAGCAGTTCTTC

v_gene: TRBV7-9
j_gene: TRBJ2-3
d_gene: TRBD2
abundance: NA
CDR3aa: CASRLAGGPGTDTQYF
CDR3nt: TGTGCCAGCAGACTAGCGGGGGGGCCAGGCACAGATACGCAGTATTTT

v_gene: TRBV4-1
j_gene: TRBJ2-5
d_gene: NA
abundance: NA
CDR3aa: CASSQDRGVSQYF
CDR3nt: TGCGCCAGCAGCCAAGATCGCGGGGTCTCCCAGTACTTC

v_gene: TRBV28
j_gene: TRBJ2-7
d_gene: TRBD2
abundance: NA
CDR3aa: CASNPSPAGGPPYEQYF
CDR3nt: TGTGCCAGCAACCCCTCCCCAGCGGGAGGGCCCCCCTACGAGCAGTACTTC

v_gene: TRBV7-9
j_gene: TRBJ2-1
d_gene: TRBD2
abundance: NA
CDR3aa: CASSPRVSGGIYNEQFF
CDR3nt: TGTGCCAGCAGCCCGAGGGTTTCGGGAGGAATCTACAATGAGCAGTTCTTC

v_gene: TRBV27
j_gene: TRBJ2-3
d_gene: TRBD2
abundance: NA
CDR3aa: CASSLLAGVSDTQYF
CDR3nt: TGTGCCAGCAGTTTACTAGCGGGAGTGTCAGATACGCAGTATTTT

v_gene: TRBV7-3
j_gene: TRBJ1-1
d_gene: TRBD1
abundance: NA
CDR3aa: CASSSRGGTGTNTEAFF
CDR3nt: TGTGCCAGCAGCTCGCGAGGGGGGACAGGGACGAACACTGAAGCTTTCTTT

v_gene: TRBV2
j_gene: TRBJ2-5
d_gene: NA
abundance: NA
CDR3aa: CASSGSRALTGTQYF
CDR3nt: TGTGCCAGCAGTGGGAGCAGGGCGCTGACAGGGACCCAGTACTTC

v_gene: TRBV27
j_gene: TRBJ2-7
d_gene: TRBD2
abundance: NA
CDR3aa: CASSLWGGYEQYF
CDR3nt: TGTGCCAGCAGTTTATGGGGGGGATACGAGCAGTACTTC

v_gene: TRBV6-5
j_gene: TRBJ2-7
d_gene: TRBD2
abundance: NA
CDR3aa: CAIGDSGGNEQYF
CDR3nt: TGTGCCATAGGGGATAGCGGGGGGAACGAGCAGTACTTC

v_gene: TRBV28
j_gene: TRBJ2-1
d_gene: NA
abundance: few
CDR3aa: CASSPPGGPNYNEQFF
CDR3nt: TGTGCCAGCAGTCCACCCGGGGGACCTAACTACAATGAGCAGTTCTTC

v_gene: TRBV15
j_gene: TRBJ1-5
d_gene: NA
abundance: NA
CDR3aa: CATSRGQGSQPQHF
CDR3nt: TGTGCCACCAGCAGAGGTCAGGGGTCCCAGCCCCAGCATTTT

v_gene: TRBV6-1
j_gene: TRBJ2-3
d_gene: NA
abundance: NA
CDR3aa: CASSEGGTDTQYF
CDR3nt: TGTGCCAGCAGTGAAGGGGGCACCGATACGCAGTATTTT

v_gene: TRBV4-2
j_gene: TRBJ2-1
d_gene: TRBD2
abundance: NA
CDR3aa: CASSHSDPGLDFEQFF
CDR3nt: TGTGCCAGCAGCCACAGCGATCCGGGACTAGACTTTGAGCAGTTCTTC

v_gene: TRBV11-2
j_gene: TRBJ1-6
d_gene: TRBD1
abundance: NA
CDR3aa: CASSPGTGGMSSYNSPLHF
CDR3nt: TGTGCCAGCAGCCCCGGGACAGGGGGGATGAGCTCCTATAATTCACCCCTCCACTTT

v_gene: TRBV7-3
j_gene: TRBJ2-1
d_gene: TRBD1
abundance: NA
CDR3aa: CASSLSGTEVDEQFF
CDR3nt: TGTGCCAGCAGCTTATCTGGGACAGAGGTCGATGAGCAGTTCTTC

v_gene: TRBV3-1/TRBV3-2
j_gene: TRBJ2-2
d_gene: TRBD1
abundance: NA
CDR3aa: CASSHQQGKEDTGELFF
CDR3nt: TGTGCCAGCAGCCACCAACAGGGGAAGGAGGACACCGGGGAGCTGTTTTTT

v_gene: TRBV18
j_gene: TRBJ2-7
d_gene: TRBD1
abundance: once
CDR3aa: CASSPGTGGPYEQYF
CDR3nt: TGTGCCAGCTCGCCAGGGACAGGGGGTCCCTACGAGCAGTACTTC

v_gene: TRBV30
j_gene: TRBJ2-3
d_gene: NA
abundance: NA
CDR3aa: CAWSQDSRTDTQYF
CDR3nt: TGTGCCTGGAGTCAAGACTCGAGGACAGATACGCAGTATTTT

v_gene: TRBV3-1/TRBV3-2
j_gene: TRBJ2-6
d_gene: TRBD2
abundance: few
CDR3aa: CASSHHTSGISGANVLTF
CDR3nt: TGTGCCAGCAGCCACCACACTAGCGGGATTTCTGGGGCCAACGTCCTGACTTTC

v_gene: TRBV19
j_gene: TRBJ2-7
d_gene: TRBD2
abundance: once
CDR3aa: CASSIAAGAGEQYF
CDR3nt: TGTGCCAGTAGTATAGCGGCGGGAGCGGGCGAGCAGTACTTC

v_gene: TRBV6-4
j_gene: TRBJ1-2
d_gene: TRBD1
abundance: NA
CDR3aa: CASSEGQGASYTF
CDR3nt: TGTGCCAGCAGCGAGGGACAGGGGGCGAGCTACACCTTC

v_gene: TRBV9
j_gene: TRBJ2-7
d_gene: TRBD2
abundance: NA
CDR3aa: CASSVAGGRDYEQYF
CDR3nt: TGTGCCAGCAGCGTAGCCGGCGGGAGGGACTACGAGCAGTACTTC

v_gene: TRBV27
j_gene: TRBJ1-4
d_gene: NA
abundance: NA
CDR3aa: CASSRGGAPNEKLFF
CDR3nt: TGTGCCAGCAGTCGAGGCGGGGCCCCCAATGAAAAACTGTTTTTT

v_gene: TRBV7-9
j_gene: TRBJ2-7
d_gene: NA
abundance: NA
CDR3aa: CASSLAGGYEQYF
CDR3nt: TGTGCCAGCAGCTTAGCGGGGGGCTACGAGCAGTACTTC

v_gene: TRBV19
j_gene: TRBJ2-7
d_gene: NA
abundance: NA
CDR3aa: CASSAVIGREQYF
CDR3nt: TGTGCCAGTAGTGCCGTGATCGGCAGGGAGCAGTACTTC

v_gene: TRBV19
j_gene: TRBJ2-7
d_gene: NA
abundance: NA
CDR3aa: CASTPPDSRYEQYF
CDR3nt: TGTGCCAGTACTCCTCCTGACTCCCGCTACGAGCAGTACTTC

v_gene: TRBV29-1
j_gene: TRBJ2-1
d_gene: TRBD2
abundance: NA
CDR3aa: CSVEGLAGSSYNEQFF
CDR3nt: TGCAGCGTTGAAGGGCTAGCGGGTAGCTCCTACAATGAGCAGTTCTTC

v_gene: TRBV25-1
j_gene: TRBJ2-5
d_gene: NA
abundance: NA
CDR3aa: CASSGGPVGALETQYF
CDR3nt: TGTGCCAGCAGTGGGGGGCCGGTGGGGGCGCTCGAGACCCAGTACTTC

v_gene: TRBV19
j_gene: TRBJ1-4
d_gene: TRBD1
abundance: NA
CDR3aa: CASSSTGVTVEKLFF
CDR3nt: TGTGCCAGTAGTTCGACAGGGGTAACGGTTGAAAAACTGTTTTTT

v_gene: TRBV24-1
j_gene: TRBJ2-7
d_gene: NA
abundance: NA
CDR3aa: CATSGSGDPYEQYF
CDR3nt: TGTGCCACCAGTGGGTCGGGGGACCCTTACGAGCAGTACTTC

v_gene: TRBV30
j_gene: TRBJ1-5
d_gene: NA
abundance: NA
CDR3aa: CAWSVLRDQDQPQHF
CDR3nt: TGTGCCTGGAGTGTACTTCGAGACCAGGATCAGCCCCAGCATTTT

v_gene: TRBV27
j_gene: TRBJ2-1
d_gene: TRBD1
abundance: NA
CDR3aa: CASSLGTGYYNEQFF
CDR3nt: TGTGCCAGCAGTTTAGGGACAGGGTACTACAATGAGCAGTTCTTC

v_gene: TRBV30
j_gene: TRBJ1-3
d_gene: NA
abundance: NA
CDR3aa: CAWSVGGQDTIYF
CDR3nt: TGTGCCTGGAGTGTTGGGGGCCAGGACACCATATATTTT

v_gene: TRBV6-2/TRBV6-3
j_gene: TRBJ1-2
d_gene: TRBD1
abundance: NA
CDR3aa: CASSYTLSGTGYGYTF
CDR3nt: TGTGCCAGCAGTTACACCCTATCCGGGACAGGCTATGGCTACACCTTC

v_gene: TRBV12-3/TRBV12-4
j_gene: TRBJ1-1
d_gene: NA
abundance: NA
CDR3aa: CASSLDSHEAFF
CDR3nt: TGTGCCAGCAGCCTTGACAGTCACGAAGCTTTCTTT

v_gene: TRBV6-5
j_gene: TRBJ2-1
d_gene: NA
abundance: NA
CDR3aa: CASSYSISLPGPQFF
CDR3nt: TGTGCCAGCAGTTACTCGATCAGTCTACCGGGTCCACAGTTCTTC

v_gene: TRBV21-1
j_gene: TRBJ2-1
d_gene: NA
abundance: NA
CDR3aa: CASPGTSGGDEQFF
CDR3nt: TGTGCCAGCCCCGGGACTAGCGGGGGCGATGAGCAGTTCTTC

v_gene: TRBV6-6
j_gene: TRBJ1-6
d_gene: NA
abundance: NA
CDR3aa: CASSPPGSPLHF
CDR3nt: TGTGCCAGCAGCCCCCCGGGGTCACCCCTCCACTTT

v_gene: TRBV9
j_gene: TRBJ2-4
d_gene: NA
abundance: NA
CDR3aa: CASGPTAAKNIQYF
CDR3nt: TGTGCCAGCGGACCGACAGCAGCCAAAAACATTCAGTACTTC

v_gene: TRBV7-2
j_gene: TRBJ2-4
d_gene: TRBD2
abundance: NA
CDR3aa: CASSPLGGNIQYF
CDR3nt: TGTGCCAGCAGCCCTTTGGGGGGGAACATTCAGTACTTC

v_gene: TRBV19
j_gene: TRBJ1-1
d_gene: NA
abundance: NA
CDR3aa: CASSPGRGSITEAFF
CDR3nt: TGTGCCAGTAGTCCCGGCCGGGGGAGTATCACTGAAGCTTTCTTT

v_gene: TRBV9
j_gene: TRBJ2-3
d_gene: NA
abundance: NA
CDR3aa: CASSVWDKGTDTQYF
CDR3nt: TGTGCCAGCAGCGTATGGGACAAAGGAACAGATACGCAGTATTTT

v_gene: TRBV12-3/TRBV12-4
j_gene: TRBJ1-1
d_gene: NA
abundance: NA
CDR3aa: CASTPQANTEAFF
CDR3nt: TGTGCCAGCACCCCACAGGCGAACACTGAAGCTTTCTTT

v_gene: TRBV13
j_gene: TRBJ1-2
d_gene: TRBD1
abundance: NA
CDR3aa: CASSLSDRAHYGYTF
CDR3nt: TGTGCCAGCAGCTTATCGGACAGGGCGCACTATGGCTACACCTTC

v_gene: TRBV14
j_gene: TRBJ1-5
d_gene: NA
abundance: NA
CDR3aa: CASYYGSLCPFIKRGPQHF
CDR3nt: TGTGCCAGCTACTATGGGTCATTATGTCCTTTTATAAAGCGCGGGCCCCAGCATTTT

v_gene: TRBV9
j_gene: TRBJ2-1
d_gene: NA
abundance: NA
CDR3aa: CASSVALGANSYNEQFF
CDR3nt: TGTGCCAGCAGCGTAGCTTTGGGAGCTAACTCCTACAATGAGCAGTTCTTC

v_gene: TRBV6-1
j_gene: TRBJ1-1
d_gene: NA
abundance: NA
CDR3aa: CASSGAGGGLNTEAFF
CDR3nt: TGTGCCAGCAGTGGAGCCGGGGGGGGCCTGAACACTGAAGCTTTCTTT

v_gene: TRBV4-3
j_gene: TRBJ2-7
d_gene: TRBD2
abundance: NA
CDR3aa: CASSRERGLYEQYF
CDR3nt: TGCGCCAGCAGCCGAGAGCGGGGGCTCTACGAGCAGTACTTC

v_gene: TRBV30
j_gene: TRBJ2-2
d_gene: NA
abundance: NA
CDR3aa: CAWSYPGHYTGELFF
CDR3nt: TGTGCCTGGAGTTATCCGGGACACTACACCGGGGAGCTGTTTTTT

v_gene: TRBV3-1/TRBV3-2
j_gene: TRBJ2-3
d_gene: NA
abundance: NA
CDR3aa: CASSQDSGLSTDTQYF
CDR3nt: TGTGCCAGCAGCCAAGATTCAGGACTCAGCACAGATACGCAGTATTTT

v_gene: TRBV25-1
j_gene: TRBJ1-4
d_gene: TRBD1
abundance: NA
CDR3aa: CASSRGPEEKLFF
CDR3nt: TGTGCCAGCAGTAGGGGGCCAGAAGAAAAACTGTTTTTT